This T cell receptor beta chain is from a study of control samples from healthy donors and cancer patients. The count of this clone is one. V was trimmed by 0 bases and J by 0 bases, leaving 11 bases between them. Germline V gene lookup returns CDR1 MGHRA and CDR2 YSYEKL. The CDR3 sequence is 16 residues long. Libraries were prepared by immunoSEQ multiplex PCR; TCRdb keeps only in-frame clonotypes and omits some of them. The sample contains about 120,000 clones, around nine tenths of which appear only once. The chain combines TRBV4-1 with TRBJ1-2; tentative D call: TRBD1 (5 bases). The sequencing sample was made of blood. The clonotype comes from a man aged 25-45 years in good health. CDR3 region: CASSQEYRSTNYGYTF. The CDR3, as DNA: TGCGCCAGCAGCCAAGAATACAGGTCTACTAACTATGGCTACACCTTC.